This T cell receptor beta chain was obtained from a study of blood T cell repertoires in COVID-19. Study-level information: Sources were T cells, B-cell-depleted T cells, or PBMCs; the material itself was cDNA or gDNA.

The cohort comprised adults aged about 18 to 89 years residing in approximately 25 US areas. Participants' own reports of clinical history determined their cohort assignment. Original data processing: Estimated nucleated cell counts came from reference gene primer amplification. Sequenced by immunoSEQ multiplex PCR; TCRdb stores in-frame clones only, minus some. That table furnishes V, J and clone size, whereas the DNA furnished D and trimming. The sample consists of under 200,000 clones, around 83% of them appearing once. This TCR was sampled from a woman in her fifties or sixties in a cohort exposed to, infected with or recovered from COVID-19 (not recorded which). Sequences were obtained from PBMCs or T cells enriched from blood (not recorded which).

This chain's CDR3 is CASSVEEGARGYTF. Written as DNA, the CDR3 is TGTGCCAGCAGCGTAGAGGAGGGGGCTCGGGGCTACACCTTC. The V and J genes are TRBV9 and TRBJ1-2, with TRBD1 matching 7 bases. The CDR3 extends over 14 amino acids. The trim removed 0 bases at V and 8 bases at J, leaving 7 bases unmatched. From germline, CDR1 is SGDLS and CDR2 YYNGEE.